A single sample is the source of the 18 T cell receptor beta chains below, sequenced in a study of graft-versus-host responses after intestinal transplantation. The protocol was immunoSEQ multiplex PCR, while the TCRdb copy is restricted to in-frame clones and leaves out a portion. The sample includes around 110,000 clones, 85% to 95% of them seen just once. No antigen has been identified for these receptors. This specimen consisted of unstimulated CD8+ T cells sorted from spleen or lymph node cells, obtained before transplant. The receptors come from a human donor who was the organ donor for an intestinal transplant.

The rearrangement links TRBV27 to TRBJ2-1; the match to TRBD2 covers 7 bases. Germline V lookup: CDR1 MNHEY, CDR2 SMNVEV (reference sequence). The J segment lost 2 bases and the V segment lost 0 bases, leaving 7 bases of the junction unmatched. The CDR3 loop spans 17 amino acids. The CDR3 region is CASSLSSGEGPYNEQFF. CDR3 sequence (DNA): TGTGCCAGCAGTTTATCTTCGGGGGAGGGCCCCTACAATGAGCAGTTCTTC.

This chain links TRBV11-2 with TRBJ2-5; 11 bases fit TRBD2. CDR3 size: 15 residues. Germline CDR1 and CDR2: SGHAT and FQNNGV. V lost 5 bases to trimming and J lost 5 bases; unmatched junction nucleotides: 7. The DNA of the CDR3 is TGTGCCAGCAGCGACACTAGCGGGAGCGAGGAGACCCAGTACTTC. Translation: CASSDTSGSEETQYF.

The V gene is TRBV7-2, the J gene TRBJ1-5; 9 nucleotides align to TRBD1. CDR3 length: 18 residues. Germline values: CDR1 SGHTA, CDR2 FQGNSA. The V and J ends lost 6 bases and 9 bases, in that order; junction bases with no gene match: 21. CDR3: CASSPEVGTGRWLGPQHF. The CDR3 region has the DNA TGTGCCAGCAGTCCAGAGGTTGGGACAGGGAGGTGGCTGGGGCCCCAGCATTTT.

This chain connects TRBV6-1 to TRBJ2-5; no definite D call. Germline CDR1 and CDR2: MNHNS and SASEGT. This CDR3 is 11 amino acids long. The V gene lost 7 bases and the J gene lost 4 bases, with 7 bases spanning the gap. CDR3 DNA: TGTGCCAGCATCTGGAGAGAGACCCAGTACTTC. It yields the protein CASIWRETQYF.

This clone was observed once. The rearrangement joins TRBV30 to TRBJ1-2, with 7 bases fitting TRBD1. The CDR3 covers 13 residues. The V gene end was trimmed by 2 bases and the J gene end by 8 bases; junction bases not matched to a gene: 8. Germline V gene data show CDR1 as GTSNPN and CDR2 as SVGIG (reference sequence). The CDR3, as DNA: TGTGCCTGGAGTTTCACCGGGACAGACGGCTACACCTTC. This translates into CAWSFTGTDGYTF. The full variable domain, in which reference TRBV30 and TRBJ1-2 provide the parts outside the CDR3, is SQTIHQWPATLVQPVGSPLSLECTVEGTSNPNLYWYRQAAGRGLQLLFYSVGIGQISSEVPQNLSASRPQDRQFILSSKKLLLSDSGFYLCAWSFTGTDGYTFGSGTRLTVV.

This chain links TRBV7-2 with TRBJ2-1, with 14 bases aligning to TRBD2. The germline CDR1 and CDR2 sequences are SGHTA and FQGNSA. V shed 2 bases, J shed 4 bases, and the junction held 4 bases outside the gene matches. The CDR3 has 17 residues. The CDR3 region has the DNA TGTGCCAGCAGCTTACTGGGACTAGCGGGGGTATACAATGAGCAGTTCTTC. Its protein product is CASSLLGLAGVYNEQFF. The full variable domain, its missing parts supplied by reference TRBV7-2 and TRBJ2-1, is GAGVSQSPSNKVTEKGKDVELRCDPISGHTALYWYRQSLGQGLEFLIYFQGNSAPDKSGLPSDRFSAERTGGSVSTLTIQRTQQEDSAVYLCASSLLGLAGVYNEQFFGPGTRLTVL.

This rearrangement joins TRBV11-2 to TRBJ1-4, with 7 nucleotides matching TRBD1. CDR3 length: 17 amino acids. Germline CDR1 is SGHAT and CDR2 is FQNNGV. With V trimmed by 5 bases and J by 5 bases, 14 bases remained unmatched. The CDR3 bases are TGTGCCAGCAGCCCCCACAGCATGGGACAGAGGAATGAAAAACTGTTTTTT. Translated: CASSPHSMGQRNEKLFF.

This clone came up once. This chain connects TRBV5-4 to TRBJ2-3, with 7 nucleotides matching TRBD2. The CDR3 extends over 17 amino acids. Per the germline V gene, CDR1 is SGHNT and CDR2 is YYREEE (reference sequence). V gave up 3 bases and J gave up 1 base; unmatched junction bases: 11. DNA for the CDR3: TGTGCCAGCAGCTCCAAGCGGGGAGTACCGGGCACAGATACGCAGTATTTT. It specifies CASSSKRGVPGTDTQYF.

This clone was detected only a few times. The V call is TRBV6-5, the J call TRBJ2-3, with D possibly called TRBD1 or TRBD2 (5 bases each). Germline assignment: CDR1 MNHEY and CDR2 SVGAGI. V shed 2 bases and J shed 4 bases, with 13 bases lying between them. This CDR3 has 15 amino acids. CDR3 region: CASSYGVRGPDTQYF. The CDR3 DNA reads as TGTGCCAGCAGTTACGGGGTCCGGGGCCCAGATACGCAGTATTTT.

In its sample, this clone was seen once. V gene TRBV4-1 combines with J gene TRBJ2-2, with D possibly being TRBD2 (7 bases). The CDR3 has 15 amino acids. The germline gives CDR1 MGHRA, CDR2 YSYEKL. Trimming stripped 0 bases from V and 4 bases from J, with 9 bases between. The CDR3 sequence: CASSQEGGATGELFF. The CDR3 nucleotides are TGCGCCAGCAGCCAAGAGGGGGGGGCCACCGGGGAGCTGTTTTTT.

The chain is built from TRBV4-2 and TRBJ2-7; D is unclear. V dropped 2 bases and J dropped 1 base, with 6 bases sitting between them. Per germline, CDR1 LGHNA and CDR2 YNFKEQ. The CDR3 runs to 13 residues. The CDR3 sequence: CASSQPGSYEQYF. Here the CDR3 DNA reads TGTGCCAGCAGCCAACCAGGTTCCTACGAGCAGTACTTC.

Here the CDR3 DNA reads TGTGCCAGCAGTCTCCCCAGGGGAGCCGGCACTGAAGCTTTCTTT. This codes for CASSLPRGAGTEAFF. The rearrangement uses TRBV6-1 and TRBJ1-1, with D possibly matching TRBD1 (6 bases). The V gene's germline CDR1 is MNHNS and CDR2 SASEGT. The CDR3 has 15 amino acids. V was pared by 5 bases and J by 4 bases, with 17 bases between.

The CDR3 DNA reads as TGTGCCAGCAGTAGGCAGACGAATCAGCCCCAGTATTTT. This translates into CASSRQTNQPQYF. J is TRBJ1-5 and V is TRBV27, with D uncertain. The J call could be wrong; TRBJ2-3 is a better fit for the DNA end. The length of the CDR3 is 13 residues. The V gene's germline CDR1 is MNHEY and CDR2 SMNVEV (reference sequence).

V usage is TRBV11-2 and J usage is TRBJ2-7; D is unresolved. With 3 bases removed from V and 2 bases from J, the gap between germline ends came to 8 bases. Germline CDR1 and CDR2: SGHAT and FQNNGV. This CDR3 spans 13 amino acids. The CDR3 bases are TGTGCCAGCAGCTTCGACGGCGCCTACGAGCAGTACTTC. This translates into CASSFDGAYEQYF. Drawing the rest from reference TRBV11-2 and TRBJ2-7, the complete variable domain is EAGVAQSPRYKIIEKRQSVAFWCNPISGHATLYWYQQILGQGPKLLIQFQNNGVVDDSQLPKDRFSAERLKGVDSTLKIQPAKLEDSAVYLCASSFDGAYEQYFGPGTRLTVT.

The V call is TRBV10-2, the J call TRBJ2-5; D is possibly TRBD1 (6 bases). V was clipped by 5 bases and J by 4 bases, with 14 bases between them. Germline-derived CDR1 and CDR2 are WSHSY and SAAADI. The CDR3 runs to 14 residues. CDR3 bases: TGCGCCAGCAGTTCCCCGACAGGAAGAGAGACCCAGTACTTC. It encodes CASSSPTGRETQYF.

This chain links TRBV27 with TRBJ2-1, with TRBD1 matching over 7 bases. V lost 5 bases, J lost 4 bases, and 5 bases stayed unmatched. This CDR3 contains 14 residues. Germline lookup yields CDR1 MNHEY and CDR2 SMNVEV (reference sequence). The CDR3: CASSNRDSYNEQFF. In DNA, the CDR3 is TGTGCCAGCAGTAACCGGGACAGTTACAATGAGCAGTTCTTC.

V and J are TRBV6-1 and TRBJ1-1, with 7 bases identical to TRBD1. The CDR3 totals 13 residues. The germline V gene has CDR1 MNHNS and CDR2 SASEGT. The V gene end was trimmed by 2 bases and the J gene end by 4 bases; junction bases not matched to a gene: 1. CDR3 loop: CASSESGGTEAFF. CDR3 nucleotides: TGTGCCAGCAGTGAATCAGGGGGCACTGAAGCTTTCTTT.

CDR3 residues: CASSQVVGPLYEQYF. The CDR3 DNA sequence: TGCGCCAGCAGCCAAGTAGTAGGACCTCTCTACGAGCAGTACTTC. The chain has TRBV4-1 and TRBJ2-7; no clear D. V lost 1 base, J lost 3 bases, and 13 bases lay in between. Looked up from germline, CDR1 is MGHRA and CDR2 is YSYEKL. This CDR3 is built from 15 residues.